This is a list of T cell receptor beta chains from one sample in a study of blood T cell repertoires in COVID-19. Measured with immunoSEQ multiplex PCR; TCRdb has only the in-frame clones, and not every one. This sample yields more than 150,000 clones, of which 70% to 90% are seen a single time; around 0.99% belongs to the top ten. The material sequenced was peripheral blood. These receptors were obtained from a man between 18 and 29 years old with acute or convalescent COVID-19. The CDR3 runs from the conserved cysteine through the conserved F or W.

CASSTSEEGALHF,TRBJ1-6,TRBV27
CASSFDTGGKLFF,TRBJ1-4,TRBV6-5
CASSLDLAGSSATF,TRBJ1-2,TRBV11-2
CASNPGSGNTEAFF,TRBJ1-1,TRBV5-1
CASRDSLNTEAFF,TRBJ1-1,TRBV27
CASSLTGVTEAFF,TRBJ1-1,TRBV5-1
CASMVQGVGYTF,TRBJ1-2,TRBV6-6
CASSPLDTAHNEQFF,TRBJ2-1,TRBV28
CASSFYRGTNTEAFF,TRBJ1-1,TRBV28
CATSRRRGAEAFF,TRBJ1-1,TRBV15
CASSVPSGGPNTGELFF,TRBJ2-2,TRBV9
CASSQDPTSGGSDTQYF,TRBJ2-3,TRBV3-1/TRBV3-2
CASSAGTGLGSSYEQYF,TRBJ2-7,TRBV5-1
CASSPDGQLHYTF,TRBJ1-2,TRBV18
CAWEQKYSNQPQHF,TRBJ1-5,TRBV30
CASSYEYRGGNTIYF,TRBJ1-3,TRBV6-5
CASSLQIYTEAFF,TRBJ1-1,TRBV7-2
CASSLLHTQYF,TRBJ2-3,TRBV2
CASSPSAVNSGNTIYF,TRBJ1-3,TRBV5-1
CASSVGASPRGHEGDYTF,TRBJ1-2,TRBV9
CASTLEGLPLHF,TRBJ1-6,TRBV6-6
CASSLRSGELFF,TRBJ2-2,TRBV4-1
CASSQDQQGKGNTIYF,TRBJ1-3,TRBV4-1
CSVEEQDRGNQPQHF,TRBJ1-5,TRBV29-1
CASRTGGRYEQYF,TRBJ2-7,TRBV6-5
CASSQTPGQNYEQYF,TRBJ2-7,TRBV5-1
CASSLHTGLTLDTQYF,TRBJ2-3,TRBV4-1
CATSRNRASVDGYTF,TRBJ1-2,TRBV15
CASSLGTGDSYEQYF,TRBJ2-7,TRBV5-1
CASMAPGGQGENEQFF,TRBJ2-1,TRBV2
CASSPGRGPLSNTEAFF,TRBJ1-1,TRBV5-4
CASSSGTANNEQFF,TRBJ2-1,TRBV9
CASNSGSNQPQHF,TRBJ1-5,TRBV19
CASSEDVNTEAFF,TRBJ1-1,TRBV18
CASSPLAGGSVDSPLHF,TRBJ1-6,TRBV18
CASSQGDISEAFF,TRBJ1-1,TRBV3-1/TRBV3-2
CASSLYQVLGSDGYTF,TRBJ1-2,TRBV28
CASSLAWGRQRDEQFF,TRBJ2-1,TRBV5-8
CASSQEGSLEGGYTF,TRBJ1-2,TRBV4-1
CASSLPGQGPWQPQHF,TRBJ1-5,TRBV2
CATSEGPEEGQPQHF,TRBJ1-5,TRBV24-1
CASSLGQGFRQPQHF,TRBJ1-5,TRBV28
CASSLVAEAYEQYF,TRBJ2-7,TRBV27
CASSPRPTGYNTEAFF,TRBJ1-1,TRBV6-4
CASSLRQMTYNEQFF,TRBJ2-1,TRBV5-1
CAWAESGVHQPQHF,TRBJ1-5,TRBV30
CASSLHSSGFYEQYF,TRBJ2-7,TRBV7-2
CASSHFGRGREETQYF,TRBJ2-5,TRBV7-9
CASSAGSSTNEKLFF,TRBJ1-4,TRBV25-1
CATSDQGTGQYNEQFF,TRBJ2-1,TRBV24-1
CAFAGRDEKLFF,TRBJ1-4,TRBV30
CASSGTGDLYNEQFF,TRBJ2-1,TRBV7-9
CARSRDRSGKAFF,TRBJ1-1,TRBV2
CASRGQLPDTQYF,TRBJ2-3,TRBV12-3/TRBV12-4